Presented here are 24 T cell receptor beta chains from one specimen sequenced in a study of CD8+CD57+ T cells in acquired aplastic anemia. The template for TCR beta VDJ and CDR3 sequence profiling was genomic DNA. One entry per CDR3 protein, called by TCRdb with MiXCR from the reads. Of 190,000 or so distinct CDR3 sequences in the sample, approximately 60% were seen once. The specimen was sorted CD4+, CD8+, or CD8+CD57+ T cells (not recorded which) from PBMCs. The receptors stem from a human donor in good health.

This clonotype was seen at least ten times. The CDR3 is CSVERGQETQYF. In nucleotides, the CDR3 is TGCAGCGTTGAAAGGGGGCAGGAGACCCAGTACTTC. This chain links TRBV29-1 with TRBJ2-5; 7 bases match TRBD1. J gave up 5 bases and V 2 bases, and 2 bases lay outside the gene matches. CDR3 length equals 12 residues. The germline V gene has CDR1 SQVTM and CDR2 ANQGSEA.

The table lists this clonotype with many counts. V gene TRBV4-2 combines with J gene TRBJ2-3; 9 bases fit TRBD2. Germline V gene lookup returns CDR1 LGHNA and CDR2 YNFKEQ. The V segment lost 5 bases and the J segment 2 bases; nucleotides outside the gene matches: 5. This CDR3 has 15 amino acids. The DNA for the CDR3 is TGTGCCAGCAGCACCAGCGGGGGGTCCACAGATACGCAGTATTTT. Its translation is CASSTSGGSTDTQYF.

CDR3 in DNA: TGCGCCAGCAGCTTGAGGTCTGGGTCAAGCTGGCCCGGGGTTCAGCCCCAGCATTTT. Translating it yields CASSLRSGSSWPGVQPQHF. This chain uses TRBV5-1 with TRBJ1-5; D not resolved. From germline, CDR1 is SGHRS and CDR2 YFSETQ. The CDR3 length is 19 residues. The V end was cut by 1 base, the J end by 6 bases, with 26 bases between.

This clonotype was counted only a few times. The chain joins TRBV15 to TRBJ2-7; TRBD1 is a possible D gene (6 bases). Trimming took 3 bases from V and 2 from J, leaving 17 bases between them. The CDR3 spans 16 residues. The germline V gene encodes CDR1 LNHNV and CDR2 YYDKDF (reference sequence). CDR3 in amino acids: CATSRPDSHSPYEQYF. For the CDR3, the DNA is TGTGCCACCAGCAGGCCGGACAGCCATAGCCCCTACGAGCAGTACTTC.

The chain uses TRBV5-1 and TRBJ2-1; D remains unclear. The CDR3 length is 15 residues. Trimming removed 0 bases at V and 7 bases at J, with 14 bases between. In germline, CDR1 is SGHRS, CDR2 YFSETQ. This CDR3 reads CASSLATMGTNEQFF. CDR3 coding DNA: TGCGCCAGCAGCTTGGCCACAATGGGAACGAATGAGCAGTTCTTC.

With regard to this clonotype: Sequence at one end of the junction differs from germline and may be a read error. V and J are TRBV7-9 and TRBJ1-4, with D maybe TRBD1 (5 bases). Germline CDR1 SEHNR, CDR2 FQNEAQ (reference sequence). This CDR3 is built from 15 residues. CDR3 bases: TGTGCCAACAGCCTGGGCTTTGGGGGTGATGAAAAACTGTTTTTT. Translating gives CANSLGFGGDEKLFF.

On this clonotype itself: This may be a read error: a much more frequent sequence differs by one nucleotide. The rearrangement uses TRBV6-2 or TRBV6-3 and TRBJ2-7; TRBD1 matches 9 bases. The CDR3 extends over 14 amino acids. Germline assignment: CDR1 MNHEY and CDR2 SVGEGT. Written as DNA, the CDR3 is TGTGCCAGCAGTTTGAGGACAGGGGCCTACGAGCCGTACTTC. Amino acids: CASSLRTGAYEPYF.

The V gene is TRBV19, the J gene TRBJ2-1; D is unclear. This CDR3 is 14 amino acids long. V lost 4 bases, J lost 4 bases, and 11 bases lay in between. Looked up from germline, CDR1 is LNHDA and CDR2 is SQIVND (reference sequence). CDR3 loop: CASSTPNGYNEQFF. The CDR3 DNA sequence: TGTGCCAGTAGTACTCCCAATGGGTACAATGAGCAGTTCTTC.

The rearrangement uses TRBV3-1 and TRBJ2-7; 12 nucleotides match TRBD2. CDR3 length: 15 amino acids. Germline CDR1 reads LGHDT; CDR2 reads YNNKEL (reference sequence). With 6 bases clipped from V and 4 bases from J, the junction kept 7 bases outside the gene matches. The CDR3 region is CASSFRTSGAYEQYF. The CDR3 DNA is TGTGCCAGCAGTTTCAGGACTAGCGGGGCTTACGAGCAGTACTTC.

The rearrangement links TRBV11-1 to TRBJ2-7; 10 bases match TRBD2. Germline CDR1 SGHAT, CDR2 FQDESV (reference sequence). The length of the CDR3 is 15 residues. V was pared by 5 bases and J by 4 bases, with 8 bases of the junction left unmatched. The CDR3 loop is CASSGSSGGMYEQYF. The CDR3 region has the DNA TGTGCCAGCAGCGGATCTAGCGGGGGTATGTACGAGCAGTACTTC.

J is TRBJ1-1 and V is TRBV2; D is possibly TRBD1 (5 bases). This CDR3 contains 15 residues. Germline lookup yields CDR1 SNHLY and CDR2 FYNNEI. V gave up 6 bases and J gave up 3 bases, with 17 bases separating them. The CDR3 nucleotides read TGTGCCAGCAGGCCCGACGGGGGGAGGGACACTGAAGCTTTCTTT. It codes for CASRPDGGRDTEAFF.

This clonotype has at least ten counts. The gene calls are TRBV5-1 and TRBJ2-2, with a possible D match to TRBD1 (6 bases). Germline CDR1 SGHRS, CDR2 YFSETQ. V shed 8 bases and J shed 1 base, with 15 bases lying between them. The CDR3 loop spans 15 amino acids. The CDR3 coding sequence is TGCGCCAGTTGTCCCGGGACACTGAACACCGGGGAGCTGTTTTTT. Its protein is CASCPGTLNTGELFF.

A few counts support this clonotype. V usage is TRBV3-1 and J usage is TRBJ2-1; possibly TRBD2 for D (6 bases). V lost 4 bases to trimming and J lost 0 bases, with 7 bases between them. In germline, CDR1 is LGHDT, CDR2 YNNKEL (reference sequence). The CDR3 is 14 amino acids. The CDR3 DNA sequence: TGTGCCAGCAGCCTAGCGGTCTCCTACAATGAGCAGTTCTTC. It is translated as CASSLAVSYNEQFF.

CDR3 bases: TGTGCCAGCAGCTTAACGGCAGGGCCGAACACTGAAGCTTTCTTT. This encodes CASSLTAGPNTEAFF. This chain links TRBV7-3 with TRBJ1-1; D is perhaps TRBD1 (5 bases). CDR3 length: 15 residues. V was trimmed by 0 bases and J by 1 base, leaving 9 bases between them. Germline lookup yields CDR1 SGHTA and CDR2 FQGTGA.

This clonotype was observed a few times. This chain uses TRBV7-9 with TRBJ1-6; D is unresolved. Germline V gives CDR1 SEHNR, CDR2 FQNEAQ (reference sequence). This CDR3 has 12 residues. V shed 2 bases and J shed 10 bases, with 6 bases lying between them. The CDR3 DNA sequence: TGTGCCAGCAGCTTACAGGCCTCACCCCTCCACTTT. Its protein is CASSLQASPLHF.

The CDR3 here is CSVGTGGAKGYTF. The CDR3 region has the DNA TGCAGCGTTGGTACAGGGGGCGCGAAGGGCTACACCTTC. The chain recombines TRBV29-1 with TRBJ1-2, with 9 positions matching TRBD1. V was clipped by 4 bases and J by 8 bases; unmatched bases: 8. Germline values: CDR1 SQVTM, CDR2 ANQGSEA. This CDR3 region has 13 residues.

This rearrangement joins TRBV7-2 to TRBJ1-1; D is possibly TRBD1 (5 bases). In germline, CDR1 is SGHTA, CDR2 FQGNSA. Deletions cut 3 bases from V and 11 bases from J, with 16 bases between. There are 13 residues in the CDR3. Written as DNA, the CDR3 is TGTGCCAGCAGCTTGTACCAGGGCGTGGGGGCTTTCTTT. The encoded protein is CASSLYQGVGAFF.

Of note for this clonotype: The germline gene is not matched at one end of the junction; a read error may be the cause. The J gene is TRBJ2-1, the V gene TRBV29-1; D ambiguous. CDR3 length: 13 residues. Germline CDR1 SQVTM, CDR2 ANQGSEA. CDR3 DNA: TGCAGCGCTGAAGAGGCTGGGGTCGGTGAGCAGTTCTTC. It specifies CSAEEAGVGEQFF.

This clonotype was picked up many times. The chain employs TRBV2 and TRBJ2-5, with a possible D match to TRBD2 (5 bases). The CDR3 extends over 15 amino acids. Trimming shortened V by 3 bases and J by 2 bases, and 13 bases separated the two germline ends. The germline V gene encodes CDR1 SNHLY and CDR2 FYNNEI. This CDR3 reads CASSERAGRQETQYF. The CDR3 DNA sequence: TGTGCCAGCAGTGAGAGGGCTGGTCGGCAAGAGACCCAGTACTTC.

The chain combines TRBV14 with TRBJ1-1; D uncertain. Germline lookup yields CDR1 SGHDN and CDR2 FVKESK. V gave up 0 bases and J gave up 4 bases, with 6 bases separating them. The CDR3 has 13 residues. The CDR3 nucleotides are TGTGCCAGCAGCCAAGAACGGTCCACTGAAGCTTTCTTT. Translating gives CASSQERSTEAFF.

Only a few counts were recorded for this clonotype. CDR3 residues: CASRGQTYSNQPQHF. CDR3 nucleotide sequence: TGTGCCAGCAGGGGACAGACCTATAGCAATCAGCCCCAGCATTTT. V gene TRBV2 combines with J gene TRBJ1-5; 7 nucleotides agree with TRBD1. V gave up 6 bases and J gave up 0 bases; unmatched junction bases: 5. Germline CDR1 reads SNHLY; CDR2 reads FYNNEI. The length of the CDR3 is 15 residues.

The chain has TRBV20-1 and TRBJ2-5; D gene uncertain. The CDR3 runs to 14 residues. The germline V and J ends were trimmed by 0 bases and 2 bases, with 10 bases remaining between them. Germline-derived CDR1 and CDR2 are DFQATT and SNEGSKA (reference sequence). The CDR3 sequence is CSARDVALQETQYF. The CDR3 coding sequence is TGCAGTGCTAGAGATGTGGCGCTACAAGAGACCCAGTACTTC.

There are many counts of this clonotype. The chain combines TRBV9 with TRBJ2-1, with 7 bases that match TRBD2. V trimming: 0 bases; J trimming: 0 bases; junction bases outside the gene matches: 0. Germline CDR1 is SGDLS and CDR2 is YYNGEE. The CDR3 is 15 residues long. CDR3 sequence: CASSVGTSSYNEQFF. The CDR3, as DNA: TGTGCCAGCAGCGTAGGGACTAGCTCCTACAATGAGCAGTTCTTC.

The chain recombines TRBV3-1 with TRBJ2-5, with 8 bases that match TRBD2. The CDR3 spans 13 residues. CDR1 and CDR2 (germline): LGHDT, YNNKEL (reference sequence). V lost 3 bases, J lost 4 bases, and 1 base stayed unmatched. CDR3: CASSQRGAETQYF. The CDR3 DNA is TGTGCCAGCAGCCAGCGGGGGGCAGAGACCCAGTACTTC.